The 23 T cell receptor beta chains below come from one sample, sequenced in a study of blood T cell repertoires in COVID-19. TCRdb's table, derived via immunoSEQ multiplex PCR, lists solely in-frame clones and lacks some. The sample carries roughly 380,000 clones, 89% recorded once. The specimen sequenced was peripheral blood. These receptors originate from a woman aged 40 to 49 with COVID-19, enrolled during active disease.

The CDR3 region has the DNA TGTGCCAGCAGTCTACTAGCGGGAGTTGGTGAGCAGTACTTC. Amino acids: CASSLLAGVGEQYF. The V call is TRBV27, the J call TRBJ2-7; 11 positions agree with TRBD2. The CDR3 sequence is 14 residues long. Trimming took 5 bases from V and 7 from J; bases not matched to a gene: 7. Looked up from germline, CDR1 is MNHEY and CDR2 is SMNVEV (reference sequence).

This clone was found a few times. The chain carries TRBV30 and TRBJ1-2; D perhaps matches TRBD1 (6 bases). This CDR3 region has 13 residues. Germline V gene lookup returns CDR1 GTSNPN and CDR2 SVGIG (reference sequence). V was shortened by 1 base and J by 7 bases, with 13 bases between the two germline ends. CDR3 sequence: CAWSGGRGTGYTF. CDR3 sequence (DNA): TGTGCCTGGAGTGGGGGCAGGGGTACTGGCTACACCTTC.

The chain is built from TRBV27 and TRBJ1-5; a possible D gene is TRBD1 (5 bases). The germline CDR1 and CDR2 sequences are MNHEY and SMNVEV (reference sequence). The CDR3 is 16 residues long. The germline V and J ends were trimmed by 4 bases and 3 bases, with 16 bases remaining between them. CDR3 loop: CASSWTAGDINQPQHF. The CDR3 nucleotides are TGTGCCAGCAGTTGGACCGCGGGGGATATCAATCAGCCCCAGCATTTT.

The V call is TRBV19, the J call TRBJ2-1; D unclear. Trimming pared 3 bases from V and 1 base from J, leaving 13 bases between. The CDR3 is 16 residues long. Germline CDR1 reads LNHDA; CDR2 reads SQIVND (reference sequence). The CDR3 loop is CASSILPGPSYNEQFF. CDR3 bases: TGTGCCAGTAGTATTCTCCCTGGCCCGTCCTACAATGAGCAGTTCTTC.

J is TRBJ2-6 and V is TRBV5-1; 11 nucleotides line up with TRBD1. CDR3 size: 17 residues. V was clipped by 5 bases and J by 1 base; unmatched bases: 5. Germline V gene sequence: CDR1 SGHRS, CDR2 YFSETQ. The CDR3 bases are TGCGCCAGCAGTAGGACAGGGGGCTTATCTGGGGCCAACGTCCTGACTTTC. Encoded protein: CASSRTGGLSGANVLTF.

The chain uses TRBV7-8 and TRBJ1-2; 8 nucleotides match TRBD1. V shed 7 bases, J shed 2 bases, and the junction held 9 bases outside the gene matches. The germline CDR1 and CDR2 sequences are SGHVS and FQNEAQ. This CDR3 spans 15 amino acids. The CDR3 region is CASTLRDRSNYGYTF. The CDR3 region has the DNA TGTGCCAGCACCCTTCGGGACAGGAGCAACTATGGCTACACCTTC.

This clone came up a few times. The V and J genes are TRBV5-4 and TRBJ2-1, with 12 positions matching TRBD1. V dropped 5 bases and J dropped 7; count of bases not matched to a gene: 10. Per the germline V gene, CDR1 is SGHNT and CDR2 is YYREEE (reference sequence). The CDR3 consists of 16 residues. This chain's CDR3 is CASSFPGTGGMNEQFF. In nucleotides, the CDR3 is TGTGCCAGCAGTTTTCCCGGGACAGGGGGCATGAATGAGCAGTTCTTC.

The chain couples TRBV7-2 to TRBJ2-1; 12 bases are shared with TRBD2. The germline CDR1 and CDR2 sequences are SGHTA and FQGNSA. The CDR3 extends over 16 amino acids. The J segment lost 3 bases and the V segment lost 5 bases, leaving 5 bases of the junction unmatched. CDR3 sequence reads: CASSEGLAGIYNEQFF. As DNA, the CDR3 is TGTGCCAGCAGCGAAGGACTAGCGGGAATCTACAATGAGCAGTTCTTC.

This chain joins TRBV4-3 and TRBJ2-2, with TRBD2 matching over 9 bases. The CDR3 has 15 amino acids. V shed 3 bases and J 6 bases; nucleotides not matched to a gene: 5. Looked up from germline, CDR1 is LGHNA and CDR2 is YSLEER. The CDR3 bases are TGCGCCAGCAGCCATCGCGGGGGGGCCGCCGGGGAGCTGTTTTTT. Translating gives CASSHRGGAAGELFF.

This chain joins TRBV29-1 and TRBJ2-2, with TRBD2 identical over 7 bases. J lost 0 bases, V lost 5 bases, and 3 bases had no gene match. This CDR3 is 14 amino acids long. Germline V gives CDR1 SQVTM, CDR2 ANQGSEA. This CDR3 is CSVNRGANTGELFF. The DNA of the CDR3 is TGCAGCGTTAATCGGGGGGCGAACACCGGGGAGCTGTTTTTT.

The chain uses TRBV7-2 and TRBJ2-3, with D possibly being TRBD2 (5 bases). V was clipped by 0 bases and J by 0 bases, with 13 bases between them. CDR3 size: 17 residues. Germline V CDR1 and CDR2: SGHTA, FQGNSA. CDR3 sequence: CASSLAWTQPSTDTQYF. The CDR3, as DNA: TGTGCCAGCAGCTTAGCGTGGACTCAACCTAGCACAGATACGCAGTATTTT.

The V and J genes are TRBV6-4 and TRBJ2-1, with D possibly TRBD2 on 5 matching bases. CDR1 and CDR2 from the germline V gene are MRHNA and SNTAGT. V shed 5 bases and J shed 5 bases, with 13 bases lying between them. There are 14 residues in the CDR3. This chain's CDR3 is CASSSGLRHNEQFF. The CDR3 DNA follows: TGTGCCAGCAGTAGTGGACTGAGACACAATGAGCAGTTCTTC.

The J gene is TRBJ2-3, the V gene TRBV5-1; D might be TRBD1 (6 bases). V was trimmed by 3 bases and J by 4 bases, leaving 15 bases between them. Per the germline V gene, CDR1 is SGHRS and CDR2 is YFSETQ. The CDR3 is made up of 15 amino acids. CDR3 protein: CASSWRQVNADTQYF. The CDR3 coding sequence is TGCGCCAGCAGCTGGAGACAGGTCAATGCAGATACGCAGTATTTT.

The chain employs TRBV30 and TRBJ1-5; D perhaps matches TRBD1 (6 bases). V lost 1 base to trimming and J lost 2 bases, with 15 bases between them. The CDR3 is 16 amino acids. Germline CDR1 and CDR2: GTSNPN and SVGIG (reference sequence). The CDR3 DNA reads as TGTGCCTGGAGTGGACAGGTTGGCAATGGCAATCAGCCCCAGCATTTT. As protein: CAWSGQVGNGNQPQHF.

V usage is TRBV3-1 (or the pseudogene TRBV3-2) and J usage is TRBJ2-2, with 12 nucleotides matching TRBD2. This CDR3 contains 17 residues. After removal of 4 bases from V and 5 bases from J, the junction contained 8 bases not matched to a gene. Germline lookup yields CDR1 LGHDT and CDR2 YNNKEL (reference sequence). CDR3 nucleotides: TGTGCCAGCAGCCTCCTATCCGGGACTAGCGGGACCGGGGAGCTGTTTTTT. Its translation: CASSLLSGTSGTGELFF.

The chain joins TRBV3-1 (or the pseudogene TRBV3-2) to TRBJ1-1, with a weak D call TRBD1 (5 bases). Trimming took off 2 bases at V and 6 bases at J, with 13 bases between the two ends. CDR3 length: 14 amino acids. The germline V gene encodes CDR1 LGHDT and CDR2 YNNKEL (reference sequence). The CDR3 is CASSQRGGDPEAFF. CDR3 coding DNA: TGTGCCAGCAGCCAACGGGGGGGTGACCCTGAAGCTTTCTTT.

V and J are TRBV3-1 (or the pseudogene TRBV3-2) and TRBJ1-2; 9 bases align to TRBD1. This CDR3 comprises 16 residues. Germline V lookup: CDR1 LGHDT, CDR2 YNNKEL (reference sequence). V lost 0 bases, J lost 2 bases, and 4 bases stayed unmatched. CDR3 amino acids: CASSQDLGTGNYGYTF. CDR3 nucleotides: TGTGCCAGCAGCCAAGATCTCGGGACAGGGAACTATGGCTACACCTTC.

The rearrangement uses TRBV5-4 and TRBJ2-7; 8 bases agree with TRBD1. Germline V gene lookup returns CDR1 SGHNT and CDR2 YYREEE (reference sequence). This CDR3 has 14 amino acids. V lost 4 bases and J lost 2; bases outside the gene matches: 5. For the CDR3, the DNA is TGTGCCAGCAGCAGGGGACAGGCACCCTACGAGCAGTACTTC. It yields the protein CASSRGQAPYEQYF.

V usage is TRBV18 and J usage is TRBJ1-6, with D possibly being TRBD1 (6 bases). Trimming pared 3 bases from V and 8 bases from J, leaving 14 bases between. The CDR3 is 15 residues long. CDR1 and CDR2 (germline): KGHSH, LQKENI. Here the CDR3 DNA reads TGTGCCAGCTCACCGACACAGGGAGACTATTCACCCCTCCACTTT. Translated, it gives CASSPTQGDYSPLHF.

V usage is TRBV2 and J usage is TRBJ2-3; D is ambiguous. CDR3 size: 14 residues. CDR1 and CDR2 from the germline V gene are SNHLY and FYNNEI. Trimming took off 8 bases at V and 4 bases at J, with 16 bases between the two ends. CDR3 protein: CASHELLAADTQYF. The CDR3 region has the DNA TGTGCCAGCCATGAACTCCTTGCGGCAGATACGCAGTATTTT.

The chain uses TRBV7-2 and TRBJ2-2; 8 bases line up with TRBD2. J lost 6 bases, V lost 2 bases, and 2 bases had no gene match. Germline lookup yields CDR1 SGHTA and CDR2 FQGNSA. CDR3 length: 14 amino acids. The CDR3 region has the DNA TGTGCCAGCAGCTTACGACTAGCGCCCGGGGAGCTGTTTTTT. Amino acid sequence: CASSLRLAPGELFF. The variable domain in full, completed from reference TRBV7-2 and TRBJ2-2, reads GAGVSQSPSNKVTEKGKDVELRCDPISGHTALYWYRQSLGQGLEFLIYFQGNSAPDKSGLPSDRFSAERTGGSVSTLTIQRTQQEDSAVYLCASSLRLAPGELFFGEGSRLTVL.

The V call is TRBV4-3, the J call TRBJ2-3; a possible D gene is TRBD1 (6 bases). The CDR3 has 15 amino acids. Trimming stripped 5 bases from V and 6 bases from J, with 18 bases between. Germline V CDR1 and CDR2: LGHNA, YSLEER. CDR3 region: CASSASFSGVDTQYF. CDR3 nucleotides: TGCGCCAGCAGCGCCTCCTTTTCAGGGGTGGATACGCAGTATTTT.

V usage is TRBV29-1 and J usage is TRBJ1-1; TRBD1 might be the D (6 bases). V lost 6 bases to trimming and J lost 5 bases, with 19 bases between them. CDR1 and CDR2 from the germline V gene are SQVTM and ANQGSEA. The CDR3 length is 14 residues. The CDR3, as DNA: TGCAGCGTGACCCTCAGTCAGGGGTGGACTGAAGCTTTCTTT. This encodes CSVTLSQGWTEAFF.